This T cell receptor beta chain was profiled in a study of T cell changes during pregnancy in multiple sclerosis. This CDR3 region has 12 residues. Trimming shortened V by 2 bases and J by 7 bases, and 8 bases separated the two germline ends. Germline lookup yields CDR1 LGHNT and CDR2 FRNRAP. Measured with immunoSEQ multiplex PCR; TCRdb has only the in-frame clones, and not every one. The table records tens of thousands of clones, approximately 92% of them present only once. The rearrangement links TRBV12-5 to TRBJ2-5, with D hard to call. Specimen: peripheral blood, collected in the second trimester of pregnancy. This sequence was found in a female donor with multiple sclerosis, enrolled in a pregnancy study. CDR3 region: CASGLKERTQYF. The CDR3 coding sequence is TGTGCTAGTGGTTTGAAGGAGAGGACCCAGTACTTC.